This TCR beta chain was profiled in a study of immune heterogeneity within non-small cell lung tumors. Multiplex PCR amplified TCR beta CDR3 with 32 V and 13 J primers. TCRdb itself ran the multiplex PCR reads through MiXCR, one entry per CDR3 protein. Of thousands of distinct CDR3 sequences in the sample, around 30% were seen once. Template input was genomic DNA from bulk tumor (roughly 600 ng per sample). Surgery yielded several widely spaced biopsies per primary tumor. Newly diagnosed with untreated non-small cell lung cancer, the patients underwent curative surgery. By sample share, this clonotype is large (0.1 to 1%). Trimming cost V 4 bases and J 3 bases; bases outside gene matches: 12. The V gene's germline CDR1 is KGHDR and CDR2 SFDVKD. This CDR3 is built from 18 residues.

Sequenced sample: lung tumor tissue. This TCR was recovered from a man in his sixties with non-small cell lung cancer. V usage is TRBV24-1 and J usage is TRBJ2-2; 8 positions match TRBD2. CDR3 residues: CATSDPGVAGWDTGELFF. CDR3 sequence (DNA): TGTGCCACCAGTGACCCCGGGGTAGCGGGATGGGACACCGGGGAGCTGTTTTTT.